Each of the 32 T cell receptor beta chains below was sequenced from the same sample in a study of blood T cell repertoires in COVID-19. Sequencing was performed with immunoSEQ multiplex PCR; in TCRdb, only in-frame clones are kept and a portion is missing. Here the sample spans some 120,000 clones, around 80% being singletons. The sequenced sample consisted of peripheral blood. These receptors were obtained from a human donor in a cohort sampled during active COVID-19.

The chain carries TRBV18 and TRBJ1-1; TRBD1 agrees at 7 bases. V lost 5 bases and J lost 5; bases outside the gene matches: 2. Germline V gives CDR1 KGHSH, CDR2 LQKENI. The CDR3 length is 12 residues. CDR3: CASSVDRTEAFF. In DNA, the CDR3 is TGTGCCAGCTCAGTGGACAGGACTGAAGCTTTCTTT.

The J gene is TRBJ2-3, the V gene TRBV30, with TRBD1 identical over 7 bases. The CDR3 loop spans 14 amino acids. Losses at the gene ends were 2 bases for V and 1 base for J; bases not matched to a gene: 3. Germline lookup yields CDR1 GTSNPN and CDR2 SVGIG (reference sequence). CDR3 sequence (DNA): TGTGCCTGGAGTACCGGACAGGGCACAGATACGCAGTATTTT. As protein: CAWSTGQGTDTQYF.

The chain links TRBV7-3 to TRBJ1-1; the D is unclear. V lost 5 bases, J lost 6 bases, and 13 bases lay in between. This CDR3 has 13 residues. Germline loops: CDR1 SGHTA, CDR2 FQGTGA. The CDR3 coding sequence is TGTGCCAGCAGCGTGGGGAGGGAGGCTGAAGCTTTCTTT. Translation gives CASSVGREAEAFF.

The gene calls are TRBV5-4 and TRBJ2-1, with TRBD2 matching over 12 bases. This CDR3 contains 15 residues. The germline V gene encodes CDR1 SGHNT and CDR2 YYREEE (reference sequence). After removal of 1 base from V and 6 bases from J, the junction contained 2 bases not matched to a gene. CDR3 sequence (DNA): TGTGCCAGCAGCTTGACTAGCGGGGGGATCAATGAGCAGTTCTTC. Protein product: CASSLTSGGINEQFF.

The genes are TRBV19 and TRBJ2-7; 7 nucleotides line up with TRBD1. Germline loops: CDR1 LNHDA, CDR2 SQIVND (reference sequence). V shed 9 bases and J 3 bases; nucleotides not matched to a gene: 11. This CDR3 has 14 residues. The CDR3 coding sequence is TGTGCCAGACCAACGGGACAGACCCTCTACGAGCAGTACTTC. As protein: CARPTGQTLYEQYF. The full variable domain, its missing parts supplied by reference TRBV19 and TRBJ2-7, is DGGITQSPKYLFRKEGQNVTLSCEQNLNHDAMYWYRQDPGQGLRLIYYSQIVNDFQKGDIAEGYSVSREKKESFPLTVTSAQKNPTAFYLCARPTGQTLYEQYFGPGTRLTVT.

The chain employs TRBV5-1 and TRBJ2-3; D is undetermined. CDR1 is SGHRS and CDR2 is YFSETQ in the germline V gene. The CDR3 covers 15 residues. Deletions cut 0 bases from V and 0 bases from J, with 8 bases between. The CDR3 region has the DNA TGCGCCAGCAGCTTGGCTGGCAGAAGCACAGATACGCAGTATTTT. Its translation: CASSLAGRSTDTQYF.

The J gene is TRBJ2-7, the V gene TRBV2; TRBD1 matches at 7 bases. Germline V gives CDR1 SNHLY, CDR2 FYNNEI. The CDR3 loop spans 11 amino acids. After removal of 9 bases from V and 4 bases from J, the junction contained 3 bases not matched to a gene. CDR3 sequence (DNA): TGTGCCAGTGACAGGGAATACGAGCAGTACTTC. Encoded protein: CASDREYEQYF.

This chain joins TRBV9 and TRBJ2-3, with D possibly matching TRBD2 (6 bases). The CDR3 sequence is 15 residues long. The V and J ends lost 3 bases and 3 bases respectively, with 14 bases between them. The germline V gene has CDR1 SGDLS and CDR2 YYNGEE. DNA of the CDR3: TGTGCCAGCAGCGCCGAGGGACTCCTGACAGATACGCAGTATTTT. Amino acids: CASSAEGLLTDTQYF. Filled out from reference TRBV9 and TRBJ2-3, the complete variable domain reads DSGVTQTPKHLITATGQRVTLRCSPRSGDLSVYWYQQSLDQGLQFLIQYYNGEERAKGNILERFSAQQFPDLHSELNLSSLELGDSALYFCASSAEGLLTDTQYFGPGTRLTVL.

This chain joins TRBV5-1 and TRBJ2-1; 8 bases map to TRBD1. V lost 9 bases and J lost 9; bases outside the gene matches: 17. Germline loops: CDR1 SGHRS, CDR2 YFSETQ. There are 15 residues in the CDR3. CDR3 in DNA: TGCGCCACCTCCCCCGGACAGGGCACCAGGGGTGAGCAGTTCTTC. Residues: CATSPGQGTRGEQFF.

This chain joins TRBV7-9 and TRBJ2-5; D is possibly TRBD2 (5 bases). The CDR3 length is 12 residues. Trimming took off 3 bases at V and 5 bases at J, with 7 bases between the two ends. Germline V gene data show CDR1 as SEHNR and CDR2 as FQNEAQ (reference sequence). CDR3: CASSFSGETQYF. The CDR3 DNA is TGTGCCAGCAGCTTCTCGGGGGAGACCCAGTACTTC.

This chain connects TRBV29-1 to TRBJ2-3; a weak D match, TRBD1 (5 bases). Germline assignment: CDR1 SQVTM and CDR2 ANQGSEA. CDR3 length: 13 residues. Trimming cost V 1 base and J 1 base, with 6 bases left between them. The CDR3 DNA reads TGCAGCGTTGAAGTACAGGGCACAGATACGCAGTATTTT. Amino acids: CSVEVQGTDTQYF.

This chain links TRBV5-1 with TRBJ2-1, with 7 bases that match TRBD1. Germline lookup yields CDR1 SGHRS and CDR2 YFSETQ. Losses at the gene ends were 0 bases for V and 6 bases for J; bases not matched to a gene: 9. The length of the CDR3 is 16 residues. In nucleotides, the CDR3 is TGCGCCAGCAGCTTGGGGTGGGCAGGGGGACGCAATGAGCAGTTCTTC. Amino acids: CASSLGWAGGRNEQFF.

The chain is built from TRBV28 and TRBJ2-7; D possibly corresponds to TRBD2 (7 bases). With 7 bases removed from V and 5 bases from J, the gap between germline ends came to 18 bases. Per the germline V gene, CDR1 is MDHEN and CDR2 is SYDVKM. The CDR3 runs 14 residues. The CDR3 reads CASTRPGGGHEQYF. The CDR3 coding sequence is TGTGCCAGCACCCGCCCTGGGGGGGGGCACGAGCAGTACTTC.

The chain carries TRBV30 and TRBJ2-3, with TRBD2 as a possible D gene (6 bases). Trimming cost V 2 bases and J 1 base, with 19 bases left between them. CDR3 length equals 17 residues. Germline-derived CDR1 and CDR2 are GTSNPN and SVGIG (reference sequence). The CDR3 coding sequence is TGTGCCTGGAGTCGGGGACTCCGGGCATTCGGCACAGATACGCAGTATTTT. Translation gives CAWSRGLRAFGTDTQYF.

Only a few counts were recorded for this clone. The chain uses TRBV5-5 and TRBJ2-1; D is perhaps TRBD1 (7 bases). Germline lookup yields CDR1 SGHKS and CDR2 YYEKEE (reference sequence). V lost 1 base and J lost 9, with 20 bases in between. The CDR3 has 16 amino acids. The CDR3 DNA reads TGTGCCAGCAGCTTGATAGGCGGGACAGCCTTAACTGAGCAGTTCTTC. Its translation: CASSLIGGTALTEQFF. Using reference TRBV5-5 and TRBJ2-1 for the parts outside the CDR3, the full variable domain is DAGVTQSPTHLIKTRGQQVTLRCSPISGHKSVSWYQQVLGQGPQFIFQYYEKEERGRGNFPDRFSARQFPNYSSELNVNALLLGDSALYLCASSLIGGTALTEQFFGPGTRLTVL.

The sample holds many counts of this clone. The chain joins TRBV3-1 (or the pseudogene TRBV3-2) to TRBJ2-4; the D gene is possibly TRBD1 (6 bases). Trimming removed 4 bases from V and 8 bases from J, with 21 bases in between. The V gene's germline CDR1 is LGHDT and CDR2 YNNKEL (reference sequence). CDR3 length: 16 residues. CDR3 in DNA: TGTGCCAGCAGCCGAAGACCGGGATCCGAGGGGGACATTCAGTACTTC. Encoded protein: CASSRRPGSEGDIQYF.

This chain connects TRBV3-1 (or the pseudogene TRBV3-2) to TRBJ1-1, with TRBD1 as a possible D gene (6 bases). Trimming pared 2 bases from V and 6 bases from J, leaving 16 bases between. The CDR3 has 15 amino acids. Germline V gene data show CDR1 as LGHDT and CDR2 as YNNKEL (reference sequence). CDR3 coding DNA: TGTGCCAGCAGCCAAAACAGGGTAAATGTGGCTGAAGCTTTCTTT. It codes for CASSQNRVNVAEAFF.

The chain joins TRBV28 to TRBJ1-5, with 7 bases that match TRBD1. The V segment lost 2 bases and the J segment 2 bases; nucleotides outside the gene matches: 6. The CDR3 consists of 16 residues. In germline, CDR1 is MDHEN, CDR2 SYDVKM. The CDR3 protein is CASSLVTGLGNQPQHF. The CDR3 coding sequence is TGTGCCAGCAGTTTAGTGACAGGGTTGGGCAATCAGCCCCAGCATTTT.

The chain couples TRBV18 to TRBJ2-1; D may be TRBD1 (6 bases). With 8 bases removed from V and 5 bases from J, the gap between germline ends came to 22 bases. The CDR3 sequence is 16 residues long. Per the germline V gene, CDR1 is KGHSH and CDR2 is LQKENI. CDR3 region: CASPRSSGDTNNEQFF. DNA of the CDR3: TGTGCCAGCCCCCGAAGTTCAGGGGACACAAACAATGAGCAGTTCTTC. Full variable domain (rest looked up from reference TRBV18 and TRBJ2-1): NAGVMQNPRHLVRRRGQEARLRCSPMKGHSHVYWYRQLPEEGLKFMVYLQKENIIDESGMPKERFSAEFPKEGPSILRIQQVVRGDSAAYFCASPRSSGDTNNEQFFGPGTRLTVL.

The V call is TRBV21-1, the J call TRBJ2-3; the table calls TRBD1, which could not be checked here. TRBV21-1 is a known pseudogene. The CDR3 sequence is 15 residues long. CDR3 residues: CASSKGAPHADTQYF. CDR3 in DNA: TGTGCCAGCAGCAAAGGGGCGCCTCACGCAGATACGCAGTATTTT.

The J gene is TRBJ1-4, the V gene TRBV5-8, with D tentatively TRBD1 (5 bases). The CDR3 length is 14 residues. The ends were cut back, 3 bases at V and 6 bases at J, with 12 bases in the middle. CDR1 SGHTS and CDR2 YDEGEE come from the germline V gene. The CDR3 nucleotides are TGTGCCAGCAGCTGGGGGGTAGGGGATGAAAAACTGTTTTTT. Protein: CASSWGVGDEKLFF. Filled out from reference TRBV5-8 and TRBJ1-4, the complete variable domain reads EAGVTQSPTHLIKTRGQQATLRCSPISGHTSVYWYQQALGLGLQFLLWYDEGEERNRGNFPPRFSGRQFPNYSSELNVNALELEDSALYLCASSWGVGDEKLFFGSGTQLSVL.

This rearrangement joins TRBV5-4 to TRBJ1-2; a weak D match, TRBD1 (6 bases). Germline V CDR1 and CDR2: SGHNT, YYREEE (reference sequence). V was cut by 8 bases and J by 5 bases, with 10 bases left in between. There are 11 residues in the CDR3. DNA of the CDR3: TGTGCCAGTGGGACACGGTATGGCTACACCTTC. It yields the protein CASGTRYGYTF.

The chain joins TRBV10-3 to TRBJ1-2, with 7 bases fitting TRBD1. CDR3 size: 14 residues. CDR1 and CDR2 (germline): ENHRY, SYGVKD. V lost 7 bases to trimming and J lost 3 bases; unmatched junction nucleotides: 8. The CDR3 protein is CAITPTGDDYGYTF. The DNA of the CDR3 is TGTGCCATCACCCCCACAGGGGACGACTATGGCTACACCTTC.

This clone was observed a handful of times. The chain employs TRBV7-9 and TRBJ2-7, with D uncertain. Germline CDR1 and CDR2: SEHNR and FQNEAQ (reference sequence). The CDR3 is 13 residues long. The germline V and J ends were trimmed by 7 bases and 4 bases, with 14 bases remaining between them. The CDR3 sequence is CASTPIGPYEQYF. DNA of the CDR3: TGTGCCAGCACCCCAATCGGTCCATACGAGCAGTACTTC.

V gene TRBV9 combines with J gene TRBJ1-1, with 7 bases identical to TRBD1. The length of the CDR3 is 16 residues. CDR1 is SGDLS, CDR2 YYNGEE, per germline. Trimming cost V 3 bases and J 1 base; bases outside gene matches: 9. The CDR3 DNA follows: TGTGCCAGCAGCGCCGAGGGGGACAGAGAGAACACTGAAGCTTTCTTT. Protein: CASSAEGDRENTEAFF.

CDR3 nucleotides: TGTGCCAGCAGCTCCTCGGGGACAGGGAAAAACATTCAGTACTTC. Its protein is CASSSSGTGKNIQYF. The genes are TRBV7-2 and TRBJ2-4; TRBD1 matches 9 bases. Trimming cost V 4 bases and J 4 bases; bases outside gene matches: 5. This CDR3 region has 15 residues. Germline assignment: CDR1 SGHTA and CDR2 FQGNSA. Looking up the rest from reference TRBV7-2 and TRBJ2-4 gives the full variable domain: GAGVSQSPSNKVTEKGKDVELRCDPISGHTALYWYRQSLGQGLEFLIYFQGNSAPDKSGLPSDRFSAERTGGSVSTLTIQRTQQEDSAVYLCASSSSGTGKNIQYFGAGTRLSVL.

The V gene is TRBV20-1, the J gene TRBJ1-1; D ambiguous. V gave up 5 bases and J gave up 4 bases, with 8 bases separating them. In germline, CDR1 is DFQATT, CDR2 SNEGSKA (reference sequence). This CDR3 is 11 amino acids long. The CDR3 spells CSADMRTEAFF. The CDR3 bases are TGCAGTGCTGACATGCGCACTGAAGCTTTCTTT.

The rearrangement joins TRBV5-6 to TRBJ2-5; D may be TRBD2 (5 bases). This CDR3 is built from 16 residues. Between the trimmed V and J ends, which lost 3 bases and 1 base, there was a span of 16 bases. In germline, CDR1 is SGHDT, CDR2 YYEEEE. The CDR3: CASSSVLGDRQETQYF. For the CDR3, the DNA is TGTGCCAGCAGCTCGGTACTAGGTGATCGCCAAGAGACCCAGTACTTC.

The chain couples TRBV7-6 to TRBJ2-3; a weak D match, TRBD2 (7 bases). The germline V gene encodes CDR1 SGHVS and CDR2 FNYEAQ. CDR3 size: 18 residues. Trimming left V 2 bases short and J 0 bases short, with 18 bases between. The CDR3 is CASSLRGGSGTSTDTQYF. The DNA for the CDR3 is TGTGCCAGCAGCTTAAGGGGGGGGAGCGGAACTAGCACAGATACGCAGTATTTT.

The rearrangement uses TRBV9 and TRBJ2-3; D is unresolved. V was clipped by 4 bases and J by 2 bases, with 17 bases between them. This CDR3 comprises 16 residues. Germline CDR1 reads SGDLS; CDR2 reads YYNGEE. The CDR3 nucleotides are TGTGCCAGCAGCCCCCGATATGAGCCCCTCACAGATACGCAGTATTTT. Its protein product is CASSPRYEPLTDTQYF. The full variable domain, in which reference TRBV9 and TRBJ2-3 provide the parts outside the CDR3, is DSGVTQTPKHLITATGQRVTLRCSPRSGDLSVYWYQQSLDQGLQFLIQYYNGEERAKGNILERFSAQQFPDLHSELNLSSLELGDSALYFCASSPRYEPLTDTQYFGPGTRLTVL.

The chain couples TRBV7-9 to TRBJ1-2, with D possibly matching TRBD1 (5 bases). Germline V lookup: CDR1 SEHNR, CDR2 FQNEAQ (reference sequence). V was shortened by 8 bases and J by 2 bases, with 21 bases between the two germline ends. The CDR3 runs to 16 residues. CDR3 DNA: TGTGCCAGCGGCAAAGCGGGGCGGCTTGTAAACTATGGCTACACCTTC. Protein: CASGKAGRLVNYGYTF.

The chain recombines TRBV2 with TRBJ2-1; TRBD2 matches 10 bases. Per the germline V gene, CDR1 is SNHLY and CDR2 is FYNNEI. V was clipped by 7 bases and J by 9 bases; unmatched bases: 9. The CDR3 spans 14 residues. DNA of the CDR3: TGTGCCAGCAAGCGGGGGGGCCAGTCGAGTGAGCAGTTCTTC. It encodes CASKRGGQSSEQFF.